This is a list of T cell receptor beta chains from one sample in a study of blood T cell repertoires in COVID-19. TCRdb's table, derived via immunoSEQ multiplex PCR, lists solely in-frame clones and lacks some. The repertoire holds about 70,000 clones, with around 85% as singletons. The sample consisted of peripheral blood. Source of these receptors: a human donor in a cohort sampled during active COVID-19. The CDR3 runs from the conserved cysteine through the conserved F or W. D genes are given only for firm matches. Where a row states a size, it is once, few, many or the class of an expanded clone; other rows omit it.

cdr3_length | clone_size | j_call | v_call | d_call | cdr3_nt | cdr3_aa
15 | NA | TRBJ2-1 | TRBV19 | NA | TGTGCCAGTAGTATAGGCGCGCCGTCCTACAATGAGCAGTTCTTC | CASSIGAPSYNEQFF
13 | NA | TRBJ2-1 | TRBV10-2 | NA | TGCGCCAGCAGTGGGACAGTCACTAATGAGCAGTTCTTC | CASSGTVTNEQFF
14 | NA | TRBJ2-7 | TRBV18 | NA | TGTGCCAGCTCAGCGGGCGGGATCTCCTACGAGCAGTACTTC | CASSAGGISYEQYF
14 | NA | TRBJ2-2 | TRBV28 | NA | TGTGCCAGCAGTTTAACCCAGGGTCCCGGGGAGCTGTTTTTT | CASSLTQGPGELFF
16 | NA | TRBJ2-2 | TRBV5-6 | TRBD2 | TGTGCCAGCAGCCTTGGACTAGCGGGCGAGTTCGGGGAGCTGTTTTTT | CASSLGLAGEFGELFF
13 | NA | TRBJ2-7 | TRBV7-9 | TRBD2 | TGTGCCAGCAGCTTATCGGGAGGCTACGAGCAGTACTTC | CASSLSGGYEQYF
14 | few | TRBJ1-1 | TRBV15 | NA | TGTGCCACCAGCAGAGAGTGGGGGGGCAGTGAAGCTTTCTTT | CATSREWGGSEAFF
15 | NA | TRBJ2-7 | TRBV6-6 | NA | TGTGCCAGCAGTTATTTAGTGCACGGGGGTCACGAGCAGTACTTC | CASSYLVHGGHEQYF
12 | NA | TRBJ2-7 | TRBV6-6 | TRBD1 | TGTGCCAGCCGACAGGGGACCTACGAGCAGTACTTC | CASRQGTYEQYF
17 | NA | TRBJ1-2 | TRBV5-1 | NA | TGCGCCAGCAGCTTGGTATTTGAGCAGGCCTTTAACTATGGCTACACCTTC | CASSLVFEQAFNYGYTF
14 | NA | TRBJ2-3 | TRBV5-8 | NA | TGTGCCAGCAGCTTGGGTTACAGGTCGGATACGCAGTATTTT | CASSLGYRSDTQYF